Sequencing of this TCR beta chain was carried out in a study of cytomegalovirus exposure and HLA in healthy donors. Study-wide background: Membership in the Caucasian-associated ancestry cluster was found for 75% to 85% of around 380 genotyped donors. Study observations and caveats: Over 150 TCR beta chains were listed as cytomegalovirus-associated.

Germline loops: CDR1 MNHEY, CDR2 SMNVEV (reference sequence). After removal of 6 bases from V and 7 bases from J, the junction contained 4 bases not matched to a gene. CDR3 length: 12 residues. This PCR relied on a set of 60 Vbeta primers and 13 Jbeta primers. The table came from immunoSEQ multiplex PCR; TCRdb's copy has only in-frame clones and leaves some out. Of about 80,000 clones detected, roughly 65% appear once; the ten largest clones hold 4% to 4.5%. The table lists this clone with a few counts. The target antigen is unknown. This chain connects TRBV27 to TRBJ1-2, with 8 bases that match TRBD1. The receptor was derived from a male donor in good health and CMV-seropositive. The source material was PBMCs. CDR3 amino acids: CASSPDRVGYTF. The CDR3 DNA reads TGTGCCAGCAGCCCGGACAGGGTTGGCTACACCTTC.